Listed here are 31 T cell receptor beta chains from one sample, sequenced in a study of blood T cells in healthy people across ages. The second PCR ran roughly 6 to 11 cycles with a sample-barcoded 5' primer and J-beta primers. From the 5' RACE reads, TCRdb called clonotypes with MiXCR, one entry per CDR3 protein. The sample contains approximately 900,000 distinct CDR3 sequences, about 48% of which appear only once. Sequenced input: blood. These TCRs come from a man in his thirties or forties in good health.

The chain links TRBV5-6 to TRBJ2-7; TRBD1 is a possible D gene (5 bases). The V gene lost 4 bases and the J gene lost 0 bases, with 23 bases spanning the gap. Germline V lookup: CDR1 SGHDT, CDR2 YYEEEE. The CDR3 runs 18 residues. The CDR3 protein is CASSLAFDSIRLSYEQYF. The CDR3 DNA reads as TGTGCCAGCAGCCTCGCCTTTGACAGTATTCGACTCTCCTACGAGCAGTACTTC.

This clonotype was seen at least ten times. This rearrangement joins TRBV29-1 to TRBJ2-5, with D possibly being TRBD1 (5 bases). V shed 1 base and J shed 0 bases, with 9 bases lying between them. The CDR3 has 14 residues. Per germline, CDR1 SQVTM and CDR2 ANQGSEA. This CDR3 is CSVEGGIYQETQYF. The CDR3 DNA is TGCAGCGTTGAAGGGGGCATCTACCAAGAGACCCAGTACTTC.

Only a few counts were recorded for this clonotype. The CDR3 DNA follows: TGCGCCAGCAGCCAAGATAGCGGTACCTCCTACGAGCAGTACTTC. This encodes CASSQDSGTSYEQYF. This chain joins TRBV4-3 and TRBJ2-7, with a possible D match to TRBD2 (6 bases). The ends were cut back, 0 bases at V and 0 bases at J, with 9 bases in the middle. The CDR3 covers 15 residues. Germline lookup yields CDR1 LGHNA and CDR2 YSLEER.

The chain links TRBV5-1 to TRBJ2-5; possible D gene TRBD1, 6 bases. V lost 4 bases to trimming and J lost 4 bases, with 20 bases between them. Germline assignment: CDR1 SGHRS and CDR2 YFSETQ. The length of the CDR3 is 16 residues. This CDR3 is CASSPGTTHPTETQYF. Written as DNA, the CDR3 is TGCGCCAGCAGCCCCGGGACAACTCACCCCACAGAGACCCAGTACTTC.

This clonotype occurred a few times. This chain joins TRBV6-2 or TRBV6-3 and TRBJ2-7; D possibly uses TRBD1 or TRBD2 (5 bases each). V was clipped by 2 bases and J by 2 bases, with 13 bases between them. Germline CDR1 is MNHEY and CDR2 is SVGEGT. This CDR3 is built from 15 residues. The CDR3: CASSYRGEGAYEQYF. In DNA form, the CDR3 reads TGTGCCAGCAGTTACAGGGGTGAGGGCGCCTACGAGCAGTACTTC.

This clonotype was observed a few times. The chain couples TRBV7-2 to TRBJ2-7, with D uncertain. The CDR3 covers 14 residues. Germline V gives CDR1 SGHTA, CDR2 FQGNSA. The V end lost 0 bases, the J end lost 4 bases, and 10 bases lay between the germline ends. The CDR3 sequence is CASSLAVTGYEQYF. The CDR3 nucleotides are TGTGCCAGCAGCTTAGCCGTGACGGGTTACGAGCAGTACTTC.

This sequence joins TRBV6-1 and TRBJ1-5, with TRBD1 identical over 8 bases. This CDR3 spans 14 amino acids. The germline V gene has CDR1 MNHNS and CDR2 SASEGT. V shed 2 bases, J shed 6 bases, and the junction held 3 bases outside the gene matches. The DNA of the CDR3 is TGTGCCAGCAGTGAACCGGGACAGGTTCAGCCCCAGCATTTT. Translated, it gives CASSEPGQVQPQHF.

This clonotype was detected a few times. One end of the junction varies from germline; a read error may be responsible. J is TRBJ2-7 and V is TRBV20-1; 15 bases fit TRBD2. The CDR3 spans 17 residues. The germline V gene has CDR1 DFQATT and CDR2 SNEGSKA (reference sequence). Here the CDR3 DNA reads TGCAGTGCTAGTAGGAAGGGACTAGCGGGGGGCTCCCACGAGCAGTACTTC. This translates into CSASRKGLAGGSHEQYF.

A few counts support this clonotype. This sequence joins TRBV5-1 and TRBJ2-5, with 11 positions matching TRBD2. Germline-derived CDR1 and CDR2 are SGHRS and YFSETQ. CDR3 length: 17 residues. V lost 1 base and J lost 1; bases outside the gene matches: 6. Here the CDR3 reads CASSLLGTSGGQETQYF. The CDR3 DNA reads TGCGCCAGCAGCTTGCTGGGCACTAGCGGGGGCCAAGAGACCCAGTACTTC.

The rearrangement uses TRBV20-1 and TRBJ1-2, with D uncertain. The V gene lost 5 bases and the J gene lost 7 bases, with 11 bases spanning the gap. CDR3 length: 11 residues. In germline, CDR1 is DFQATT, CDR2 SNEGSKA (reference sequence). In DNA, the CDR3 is TGCAGTGCTGGCGGACTTGTTGGCTACACCTTC. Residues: CSAGGLVGYTF.

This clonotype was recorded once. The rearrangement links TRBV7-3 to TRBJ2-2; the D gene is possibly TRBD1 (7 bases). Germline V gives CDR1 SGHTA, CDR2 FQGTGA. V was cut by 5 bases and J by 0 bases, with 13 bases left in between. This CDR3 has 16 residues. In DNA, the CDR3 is TGTGCCAGCAGCGGGCGGGACAGTTCGAACACCGGGGAGCTGTTTTTT. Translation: CASSGRDSSNTGELFF.

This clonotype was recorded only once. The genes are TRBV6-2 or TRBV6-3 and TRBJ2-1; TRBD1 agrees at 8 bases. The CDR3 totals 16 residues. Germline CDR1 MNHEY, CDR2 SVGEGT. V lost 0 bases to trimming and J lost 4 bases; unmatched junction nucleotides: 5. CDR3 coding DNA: TGTGCCAGCAGTTACTCGAACAGGGGGTCTTACAATGAGCAGTTCTTC. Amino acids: CASSYSNRGSYNEQFF.

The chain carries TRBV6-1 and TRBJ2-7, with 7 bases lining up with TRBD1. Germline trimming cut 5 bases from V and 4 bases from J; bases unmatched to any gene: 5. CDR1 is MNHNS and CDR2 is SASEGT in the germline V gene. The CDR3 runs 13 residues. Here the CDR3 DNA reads TGTGCCAGCAGTACCTCGGACAGGTACGAGCAGTACTTC. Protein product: CASSTSDRYEQYF.

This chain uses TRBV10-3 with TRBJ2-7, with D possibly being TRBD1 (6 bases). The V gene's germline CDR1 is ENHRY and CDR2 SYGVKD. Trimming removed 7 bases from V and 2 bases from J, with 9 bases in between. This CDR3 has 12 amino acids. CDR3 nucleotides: TGTGCCATCAAGGGGGAAACCTACGAGCAGTACTTC. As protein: CAIKGETYEQYF.

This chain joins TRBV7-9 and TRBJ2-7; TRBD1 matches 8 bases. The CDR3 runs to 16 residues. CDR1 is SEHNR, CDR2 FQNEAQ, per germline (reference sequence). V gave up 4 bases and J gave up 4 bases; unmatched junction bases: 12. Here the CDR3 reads CASSSRPGGSLYEQYF. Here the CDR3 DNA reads TGTGCCAGCAGCTCAAGGCCAGGGGGCAGTCTATACGAGCAGTACTTC.

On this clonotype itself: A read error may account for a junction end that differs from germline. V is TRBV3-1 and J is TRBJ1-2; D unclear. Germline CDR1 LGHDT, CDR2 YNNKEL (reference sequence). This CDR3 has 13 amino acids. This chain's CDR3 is CAGSQMVYYGYTF. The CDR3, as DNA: TGTGCCGGCAGCCAAATGGTGTACTATGGCTACACCTTC.

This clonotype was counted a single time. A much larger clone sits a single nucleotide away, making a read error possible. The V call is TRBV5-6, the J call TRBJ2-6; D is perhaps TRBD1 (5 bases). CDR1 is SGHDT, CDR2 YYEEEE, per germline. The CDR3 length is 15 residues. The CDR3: CASSPDSLAANVMTF. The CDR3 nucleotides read TGTGCCAGCAGCCCAGACAGCTTAGCCGCCAACGTCATGACTTTC.

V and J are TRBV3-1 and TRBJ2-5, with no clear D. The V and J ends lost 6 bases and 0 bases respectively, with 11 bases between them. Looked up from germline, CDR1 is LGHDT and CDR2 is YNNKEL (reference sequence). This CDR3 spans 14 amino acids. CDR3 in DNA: TGTGCCAGCAGGGCCTCTCGGTACCAAGAGACCCAGTACTTC. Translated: CASRASRYQETQYF.

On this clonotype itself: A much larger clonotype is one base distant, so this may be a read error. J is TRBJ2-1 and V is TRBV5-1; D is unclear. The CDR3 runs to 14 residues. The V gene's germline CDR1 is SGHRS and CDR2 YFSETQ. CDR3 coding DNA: TGCGCCGGCAGCTCTGGAACCTCTCACGATGAGCAGTTCTTC. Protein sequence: CAGSSGTSHDEQFF. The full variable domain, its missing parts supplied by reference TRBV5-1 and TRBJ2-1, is KAGVTQTPRYLIKTRGQQVTLSCSPISGHRSVSWYQQTPGQGLQFLFEYFSETQRNKGNFPGRFSGRQFSNSRSEMNVSTLELGDSALYLCAGSSGTSHDEQFFGPGTRLTVL.

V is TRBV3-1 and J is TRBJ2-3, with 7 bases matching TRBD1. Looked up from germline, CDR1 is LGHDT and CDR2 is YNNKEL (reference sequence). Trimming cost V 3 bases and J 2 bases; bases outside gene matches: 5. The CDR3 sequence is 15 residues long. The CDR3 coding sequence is TGTGCCAGCAGCCACCGACAGGGAGCCACAGATACGCAGTATTTT. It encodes CASSHRQGATDTQYF.

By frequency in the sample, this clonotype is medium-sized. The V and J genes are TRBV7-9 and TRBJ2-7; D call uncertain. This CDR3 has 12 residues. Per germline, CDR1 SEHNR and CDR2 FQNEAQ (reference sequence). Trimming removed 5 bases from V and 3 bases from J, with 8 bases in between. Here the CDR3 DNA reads TGTGCCAGCAGCGACAACAGCTACGAGCAGTACTTC. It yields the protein CASSDNSYEQYF. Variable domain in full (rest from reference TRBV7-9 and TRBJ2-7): DTGVSQNPRHKITKRGQNVTFRCDPISEHNRLYWYRQTLGQGPEFLTYFQNEAQLEKSRLLSDRFSAERPKGSFSTLEIQRTEQGDSAMYLCASSDNSYEQYFGPGTRLTVT.

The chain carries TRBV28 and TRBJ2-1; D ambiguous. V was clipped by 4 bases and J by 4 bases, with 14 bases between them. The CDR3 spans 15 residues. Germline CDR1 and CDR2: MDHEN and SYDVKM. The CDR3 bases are TGTGCCAGCAGTTCCCCGGTGGGTAAATACAATGAGCAGTTCTTC. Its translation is CASSSPVGKYNEQFF. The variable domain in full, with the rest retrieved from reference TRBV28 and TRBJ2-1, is DVKVTQSSRYLVKRTGEKVFLECVQDMDHENMFWYRQDPGLGLRLIYFSYDVKMKEKGDIPEGYSVSREKKERFSLILESASTNQTSMYLCASSSPVGKYNEQFFGPGTRLTVL.

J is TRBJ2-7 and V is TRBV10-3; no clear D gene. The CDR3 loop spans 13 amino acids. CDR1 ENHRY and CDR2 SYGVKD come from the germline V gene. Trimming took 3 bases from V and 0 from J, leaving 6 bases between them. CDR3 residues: CAISDPDSYEQYF. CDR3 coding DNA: TGTGCCATCAGTGACCCAGACTCCTACGAGCAGTACTTC.

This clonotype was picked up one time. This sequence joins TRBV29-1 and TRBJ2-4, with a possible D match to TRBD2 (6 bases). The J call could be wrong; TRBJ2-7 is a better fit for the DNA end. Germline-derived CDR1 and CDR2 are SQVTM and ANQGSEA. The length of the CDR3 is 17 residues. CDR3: CSVEPEGNYLGGNEQYF. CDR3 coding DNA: TGCAGCGTTGAGCCGGAAGGGAATTATTTGGGCGGGAACGAGCAGTACTTC.

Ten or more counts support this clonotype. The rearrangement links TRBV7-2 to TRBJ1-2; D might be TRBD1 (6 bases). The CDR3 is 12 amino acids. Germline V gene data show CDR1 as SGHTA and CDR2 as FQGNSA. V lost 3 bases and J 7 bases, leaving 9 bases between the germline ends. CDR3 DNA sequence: TGTGCCAGCAGCTTGACAGGTTTTGGCTACACCTTC. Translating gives CASSLTGFGYTF.

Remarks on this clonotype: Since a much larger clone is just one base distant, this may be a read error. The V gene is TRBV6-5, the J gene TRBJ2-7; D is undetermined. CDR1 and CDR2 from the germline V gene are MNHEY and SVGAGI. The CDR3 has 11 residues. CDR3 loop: CTSSLNNEQYF. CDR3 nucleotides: TGTACCAGCAGTCTGAACAACGAGCAGTACTTC.

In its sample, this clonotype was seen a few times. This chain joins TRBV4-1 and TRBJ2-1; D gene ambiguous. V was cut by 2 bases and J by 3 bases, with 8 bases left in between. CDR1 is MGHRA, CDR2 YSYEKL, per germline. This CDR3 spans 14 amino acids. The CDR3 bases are TGCGCCAGCAGCCAACACGACCTCTACAATGAGCAGTTCTTC. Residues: CASSQHDLYNEQFF.

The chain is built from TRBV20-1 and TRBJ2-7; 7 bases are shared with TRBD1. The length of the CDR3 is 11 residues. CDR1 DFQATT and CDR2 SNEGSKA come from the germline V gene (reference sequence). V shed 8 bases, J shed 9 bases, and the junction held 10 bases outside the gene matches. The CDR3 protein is CSKDRPSGQYF. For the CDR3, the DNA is TGCAGTAAGGACAGGCCTTCCGGGCAGTACTTC.

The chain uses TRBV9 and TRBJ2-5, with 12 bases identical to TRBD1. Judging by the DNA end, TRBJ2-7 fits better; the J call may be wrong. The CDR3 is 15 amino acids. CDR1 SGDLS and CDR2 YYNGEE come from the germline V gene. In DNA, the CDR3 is TGTGCCAGCAGCGTAGAGGGACAGGGGGCTCTCGAGCAGTACTTC. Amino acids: CASSVEGQGALEQYF.

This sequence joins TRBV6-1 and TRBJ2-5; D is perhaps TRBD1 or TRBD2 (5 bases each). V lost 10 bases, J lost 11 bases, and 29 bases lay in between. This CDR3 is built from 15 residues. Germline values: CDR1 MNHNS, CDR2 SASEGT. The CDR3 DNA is TGTGCCATCCCTGGGGGATCTGGGTCCTACAATGAGCAGTACTTC. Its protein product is CAIPGGSGSYNEQYF.

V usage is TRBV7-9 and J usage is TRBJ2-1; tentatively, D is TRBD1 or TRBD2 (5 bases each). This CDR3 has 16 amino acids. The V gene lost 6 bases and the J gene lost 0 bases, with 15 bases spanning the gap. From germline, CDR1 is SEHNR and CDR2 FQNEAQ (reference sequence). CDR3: CASRVPGRSSYNEQFF. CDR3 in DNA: TGTGCCAGCAGGGTTCCGGGACGGAGCTCCTACAATGAGCAGTTCTTC.